This TCR beta chain was captured by sequencing in a study of Graves' ophthalmopathy and Graves' hyperthyroidism. Findings of the study overall: Blood also held most thyroid clonotypes expanded above 0.001 frequency. Ophthalmopathy progression prediction by the model yielded a sensitivity of more than 60% and a specificity of just over 72%.

As the template, RNA transcripts were used to amplify TCR beta CDR3 regions. HTBI-primed first-round RT-PCR preceded second-round multiplex PCR. TCRdb re-called the multiplex PCR reads through MiXCR, storing one row per CDR3 protein. Among about 1.2 million distinct CDR3 sequences listed, less than 45% were seen once. The CDR3 consists of 12 residues. Deletions cut 8 bases from V and 2 bases from J, with 9 bases between. Germline V gene sequence: CDR1 LNHDA, CDR2 SQIVND (reference sequence). In its sample, this clonotype was seen many times. The antigen is unknown. The receptor comes from an adult man with Graves' hyperthyroidism. Specimen: peripheral blood or thyroid tissue (not recorded which). The rearrangement links TRBV19 to TRBJ2-5; D perhaps matches TRBD2 (6 bases). CDR3 DNA sequence: TGTGCCAGTTCGGGAGATCAAGAGACCCAGTACTTC. This codes for CASSGDQETQYF.